Presented here are 10 T cell receptor beta chains from one specimen sequenced in a study of blood T cells in healthy people across ages. A sample-barcoded 5' primer and a J-beta primer mix were used in a second PCR of roughly 6 to 11 cycles. TCRdb processed the 5' RACE reads anew with MiXCR; each CDR3 protein has one entry. The sample holds about 1.8 million distinct CDR3 sequences, 40% to 55% seen once. The sequencing sample was made of blood. Receptors originate from a middle-aged woman in good health.

The chain recombines TRBV6-1 with TRBJ2-1, with TRBD1 matching 7 bases. CDR1 MNHNS and CDR2 SASEGT come from the germline V gene. The junction had 9 bases not matched to a gene; V was cut back by 6 bases and J by 4 bases. This CDR3 contains 15 residues. The CDR3 sequence: CASRLNRGVYNEQFF. CDR3 sequence (DNA): TGTGCCAGCAGACTAAACAGGGGAGTTTACAATGAGCAGTTCTTC.

This clonotype was picked up a small number of times. The chain joins TRBV7-9 to TRBJ1-2, with 9 bases that match TRBD1. The CDR3 sequence is 17 residues long. The V gene end was trimmed by 1 base and the J gene end by 4 bases; junction bases not matched to a gene: 10. From germline, CDR1 is SEHNR and CDR2 FQNEAQ (reference sequence). Here the CDR3 DNA reads TGTGCCAGCAGCTTAGAGAATGTGGGGACAGGGATCTATGGCTACACCTTC. It encodes CASSLENVGTGIYGYTF.

This clonotype was picked up a small number of times. The gene calls are TRBV2 and TRBJ1-2, with D uncertain. The CDR3 is 13 amino acids. Germline V gives CDR1 SNHLY, CDR2 FYNNEI. V lost 7 bases to trimming and J lost 7 bases, with 16 bases between them. The DNA for the CDR3 is TGTGCCAGCAAAGGGTTTCAGGAGTCTGGCTACACCTTC. Amino acid sequence: CASKGFQESGYTF.

The rearrangement joins TRBV4-3 to TRBJ2-3; TRBD2 might be the D (7 bases). Germline CDR1 and CDR2: LGHNA and YSLEER. Deletions cut 2 bases from V and 9 bases from J, with 12 bases between. CDR3 size: 13 residues. CDR3 protein: CASSQQRGGTQYF. Written as DNA, the CDR3 is TGCGCCAGCAGCCAACAGAGGGGGGGGACGCAGTATTTT.

J is TRBJ2-5 and V is TRBV7-9, with D possibly TRBD1 on 7 matching bases. Germline V lookup: CDR1 SEHNR, CDR2 FQNEAQ (reference sequence). V was cut by 4 bases and J by 6 bases, with 15 bases left in between. The CDR3 contains 14 residues. The CDR3 protein is CASSSRQGGQTQYF. CDR3 nucleotide sequence: TGTGCCAGCAGCTCTAGACAGGGAGGACAGACCCAGTACTTC.

The chain has TRBV24-1 and TRBJ2-1; 8 bases line up with TRBD2. V was clipped by 4 bases and J by 7 bases; unmatched bases: 11. Looked up from germline, CDR1 is KGHDR and CDR2 is SFDVKD. The CDR3 consists of 16 residues. The CDR3 loop is CATSETFGGARNEQFF. In DNA form, the CDR3 reads TGTGCCACCAGTGAAACCTTCGGGGGGGCGAGAAATGAGCAGTTCTTC.

This clonotype has just one count. The DNA of the CDR3 is TGTGCCAGCAGTGACTTTCATCACGGGAATTCACCCCTCCACTTT. This sequence encodes CASSDFHHGNSPLHF. The rearrangement joins TRBV6-4 to TRBJ1-6; D remains ambiguous. Germline V gives CDR1 MRHNA, CDR2 SNTAGT. The CDR3 has 15 residues. Deletions cut 1 base from V and 7 bases from J, with 11 bases between.

In this sample, this clonotype turned up a few times. V is TRBV6-5 and J is TRBJ2-1; 12 bases align to TRBD1. The CDR3 runs 14 residues. Germline V gene data show CDR1 as MNHEY and CDR2 as SVGAGI. The J segment lost 8 bases and the V segment lost 2 bases, leaving 1 base of the junction unmatched. CDR3 in amino acids: CASSYGTGGYEQFF. DNA for the CDR3: TGTGCCAGCAGTTACGGGACAGGGGGCTATGAGCAGTTCTTC.

This chain links TRBV12-3 or TRBV12-4 with TRBJ2-3, with 10 bases that match TRBD2. There are 15 residues in the CDR3. Trimming removed 3 bases from V and 5 bases from J; junction bases left unmatched: 5. The DNA for the CDR3 is TGTGCCAGCAGTTTGCGAGCGGGGGGGCAAGATACGCAGTATTTT. It encodes CASSLRAGGQDTQYF.

This clonotype turned up a few times. Compared with germline, one end of the junction differs, possibly owing to a read error. This sequence joins TRBV9 and TRBJ1-2; 7 positions match TRBD1. The CDR3 consists of 16 residues. The V gene's germline CDR1 is SGDLS and CDR2 YYNGEE. CDR3 nucleotide sequence: TGTGCCAGCAGCGGACCCAGGCACGACAGGGAGGGTGGCTACACTTTC. This codes for CASSGPRHDREGGYTF.